The source of this T cell receptor beta chain is a study of T cell repertoires in cytomegalovirus infection. Overall study context: It was the public TCR beta signatures that indicated both CMV infection and matching HLA type.

TCRdb analysed the reads with MiXCR anew, one entry per CDR3 protein. The sample lists hundreds of thousands of distinct CDR3 sequences, 15% to 20% occurring once. Trimming left V 5 bases short and J 2 bases short, with 5 bases between. The CDR3 runs to 12 residues. Germline V gene data show CDR1 as SGHTA and CDR2 as FQGNSA. This clonotype was seen many times. The gene calls are TRBV7-2 and TRBJ2-3, with D unclear. Sequenced input: PBMCs. The source is a human donor in good health (CMV status not recorded). Some clones in this sample may be carry-over from other donors' samples. For the CDR3, the DNA is TGTGCCAGCAGCCCCCACACAGATACGCAGTATTTT. Protein sequence: CASSPHTDTQYF.